The 21 T cell receptor beta chains below all came from one sample that was sequenced in a study of early T cells in non-severe SARS-CoV-2 infection. TCRdb re-called the 5' RACE reads through MiXCR, storing one row per CDR3 protein. The data hold tens of thousands of distinct CDR3 sequences, with over 5% observed a single time. The sample was whole blood. All receptors derive from an adult who was a healthcare worker with PCR-confirmed SARS-CoV-2 infection or an uninfected control (not recorded which).

The V call is TRBV3-1, the J call TRBJ1-2, with D possibly matching TRBD1 (6 bases). In germline, CDR1 is LGHDT, CDR2 YNNKEL (reference sequence). The CDR3 is 14 residues long. Deletions cut 1 base from V and 2 bases from J, with 8 bases between. The CDR3 nucleotides read TGTGCCAGCAGCCAAGGACAGGTCAACTATGGCTACACCTTC. This gives the protein CASSQGQVNYGYTF.

CDR3 coding DNA: TGTGCCAGCAGCTTAGGCAGGGGGCGGAATTCACCCCTCCACTTT. Translating gives CASSLGRGRNSPLHF. This rearrangement joins TRBV7-2 to TRBJ1-6, with 8 bases lining up with TRBD1. Per the germline V gene, CDR1 is SGHTA and CDR2 is FQGNSA. The CDR3 loop spans 15 amino acids. V was pared by 1 base and J by 7 bases, with 3 bases of the junction left unmatched. Drawing the rest from reference TRBV7-2 and TRBJ1-6, the complete variable domain is GAGVSQSPSNKVTEKGKDVELRCDPISGHTALYWYRQSLGQGLEFLIYFQGNSAPDKSGLPSDRFSAERTGGSVSTLTIQRTQQEDSAVYLCASSLGRGRNSPLHFGNGTRLTVT.

This chain connects TRBV29-1 to TRBJ2-7; D is uncertain. Deletions cut 3 bases from V and 2 bases from J, with 11 bases between. From germline, CDR1 is SQVTM and CDR2 ANQGSEA. The CDR3 consists of 13 residues. DNA of the CDR3: TGCAGCGTTGAGACCAGCCTGACCTACGAGCAGTACTTC. This gives the protein CSVETSLTYEQYF.

This clonotype was counted between two and nine times. The chain employs TRBV19 and TRBJ1-2; unclear D gene. The germline V gene has CDR1 LNHDA and CDR2 SQIVND (reference sequence). With 4 bases removed from V and 6 bases from J, the gap between germline ends came to 12 bases. The CDR3 contains 13 residues. The CDR3 here is CASSTEEWDGYTF. The CDR3 DNA is TGTGCCAGTAGTACAGAAGAGTGGGATGGCTACACCTTC.

This clonotype was counted ten times or more. CDR3 DNA sequence: TGCGCCAGCAGCTTGGGATATTCCTACAATGAGCAGTTCTTC. Translated, it gives CASSLGYSYNEQFF. The V call is TRBV5-1, the J call TRBJ2-1, with no clear D. Germline V lookup: CDR1 SGHRS, CDR2 YFSETQ. V gave up 0 bases and J gave up 1 base, with 5 bases separating them. CDR3 length: 14 amino acids. Using reference TRBV5-1 and TRBJ2-1 for the parts outside the CDR3, the full variable domain is KAGVTQTPRYLIKTRGQQVTLSCSPISGHRSVSWYQQTPGQGLQFLFEYFSETQRNKGNFPGRFSGRQFSNSRSEMNVSTLELGDSALYLCASSLGYSYNEQFFGPGTRLTVL.

This chain joins TRBV7-9 and TRBJ2-1, with D possibly matching TRBD2 (5 bases). Germline V gives CDR1 SEHNR, CDR2 FQNEAQ (reference sequence). There are 19 residues in the CDR3. Trimming took off 1 base at V and 2 bases at J, with 21 bases between the two ends. The CDR3 nucleotides read TGTGCCAGCAGCTTAGAAACCGGGATCGGGCGTCAGGCCTACAATGAGCAGTTCTTC. The encoded protein is CASSLETGIGRQAYNEQFF.

This clonotype occurred a few times. The V call is TRBV29-1, the J call TRBJ1-1, with a possible D match to TRBD1 (6 bases). V was pared by 7 bases and J by 1 base, with 10 bases between. The CDR3 spans 12 residues. The germline V gene encodes CDR1 SQVTM and CDR2 ANQGSEA. The CDR3 nucleotides read TGCAGCGGAGGACAGAGGAACACTGAAGCTTTCTTT. Encoded protein: CSGGQRNTEAFF.

In its sample, this clonotype was seen many times. The chain is built from TRBV5-4 and TRBJ2-2; unclear D gene. CDR3 length: 12 amino acids. Trimming shortened V by 4 bases and J by 6 bases, and 7 bases separated the two germline ends. Germline CDR1 reads SGHNT; CDR2 reads YYREEE (reference sequence). CDR3 residues: CASSMGSGELFF. The CDR3 DNA reads as TGTGCCAGCAGCATGGGCTCCGGGGAGCTGTTTTTT.

This clonotype has at least ten counts. The chain is built from TRBV2 and TRBJ1-2, with a tentative D call TRBD1 (6 bases). Germline CDR1 SNHLY, CDR2 FYNNEI. The CDR3 runs to 13 residues. Trimming left V 4 bases short and J 4 bases short, with 10 bases between. The CDR3 region has the DNA TGTGCCAGCAGTGGAGACAGGTTCTATGGCTACACCTTC. Translated, it gives CASSGDRFYGYTF.

This clonotype appeared many times. The rearrangement joins TRBV7-7 to TRBJ2-2; maybe TRBD1 (6 bases). Trimming shortened V by 3 bases and J by 7 bases, and 12 bases separated the two germline ends. Germline values: CDR1 SSHAT, CDR2 FNYEAQ (reference sequence). This CDR3 is built from 14 residues. In nucleotides, the CDR3 is TGTGCCAGCAGCTTTTCACAGGGAAGCGGGGAGCTGTTTTTT. This codes for CASSFSQGSGELFF.

This clonotype was seen at least ten times. V and J are TRBV20-1 and TRBJ1-1; no firm D call. Germline assignment: CDR1 DFQATT and CDR2 SNEGSKA (reference sequence). Trimming took 0 bases from V and 1 from J, leaving 15 bases between them. The CDR3 runs to 16 residues. The CDR3 bases are TGCAGTGCTAGAGATGGCGGGTACCGAACGAACACTGAAGCTTTCTTT. Its translation is CSARDGGYRTNTEAFF.

This clonotype was seen more than once but under ten times. CDR3 bases: TGTGCCAGCAGCTCACGAGCGGGGGGTGTTGGAGAGACCCAGTACTTC. As protein: CASSSRAGGVGETQYF. The chain has TRBV7-2 and TRBJ2-5; 9 bases agree with TRBD2. V was pared by 4 bases and J by 4 bases, with 10 bases of the junction left unmatched. This CDR3 contains 16 residues. Germline values: CDR1 SGHTA, CDR2 FQGNSA.

This clonotype was observed many times. The V call is TRBV7-9, the J call TRBJ2-1; D not resolved. The CDR3 length is 13 residues. Germline CDR1 and CDR2: SEHNR and FQNEAQ (reference sequence). V gave up 3 bases and J gave up 6 bases, with 9 bases separating them. CDR3 DNA sequence: TGTGCCAGCAGCTTGTCGGCCTCCAATGAGCAGTTCTTC. This codes for CASSLSASNEQFF.

This clonotype was seen at least ten times. This CDR3 reads CSAARSYEQYF. The CDR3 coding sequence is TGCAGTGCTGCCCGCTCTTACGAGCAGTACTTC. The chain couples TRBV20-1 to TRBJ2-7; D is ambiguous. CDR3 length: 11 amino acids. Trimming took off 5 bases at V and 4 bases at J, with 9 bases between the two ends. Germline assignment: CDR1 DFQATT and CDR2 SNEGSKA (reference sequence).

This clonotype was seen a few times. The chain has TRBV29-1 and TRBJ1-3, with TRBD1 matching over 10 bases. Germline V gene lookup returns CDR1 SQVTM and CDR2 ANQGSEA. V dropped 5 bases and J dropped 12; count of bases not matched to a gene: 10. The CDR3 runs to 13 residues. This chain's CDR3 is CSVLTGGNIDIYF. DNA for the CDR3: TGCAGCGTTTTGACAGGGGGCAATATTGACATATATTTT.

The chain is built from TRBV25-1 and TRBJ2-5, with 9 bases aligning to TRBD2. The CDR3 sequence is 15 residues long. Germline V gene lookup returns CDR1 MGHDK and CDR2 SYGVNS. V lost 4 bases and J lost 3; bases outside the gene matches: 6. CDR3 region: CASSVPGGGEETQYF. CDR3 DNA sequence: TGTGCCAGCAGTGTCCCCGGCGGGGGGGAAGAGACCCAGTACTTC.

This clonotype came up many times. V and J are TRBV7-2 and TRBJ2-5, with TRBD2 matching over 16 bases. The junction had 7 bases not matched to a gene; V was cut back by 5 bases and J by 7 bases. The CDR3 is 16 residues long. Germline V gives CDR1 SGHTA, CDR2 FQGNSA. The CDR3 reads CASSLGTSGRAGTQYF. CDR3 nucleotides: TGTGCCAGCAGCCTCGGGACTAGCGGGAGGGCCGGGACCCAGTACTTC.

This clonotype was observed many times. The rearrangement uses TRBV27 and TRBJ1-2; TRBD1 agrees at 7 bases. Trimming cost V 5 bases and J 3 bases; bases outside gene matches: 15. The CDR3 loop spans 17 amino acids. Germline CDR1 reads MNHEY; CDR2 reads SMNVEV (reference sequence). The CDR3 DNA reads TGTGCCAGCAGTCCCGCGGCCTACAGGGGTCCGGACTATGGCTACACCTTC. Protein product: CASSPAAYRGPDYGYTF.

This clonotype was observed a few times. This chain joins TRBV7-6 and TRBJ1-5; D is undetermined. The CDR3 length is 18 residues. V gave up 0 bases and J gave up 4 bases, with 19 bases separating them. Germline V lookup: CDR1 SGHVS, CDR2 FNYEAQ. The CDR3 region is CASSLAEADPLRNQPQHF. The DNA for the CDR3 is TGTGCCAGCAGCTTAGCGGAGGCGGACCCCCTTCGGAATCAGCCCCAGCATTTT.

This clonotype was counted between two and nine times. The CDR3 sequence: CASSRSTEKLFF. The CDR3 bases are TGTGCCAGCAGCCGGTCTACTGAAAAACTGTTTTTT. This rearrangement joins TRBV3-1 to TRBJ1-4; unclear D gene. Germline V gives CDR1 LGHDT, CDR2 YNNKEL (reference sequence). CDR3 length: 12 amino acids. V dropped 4 bases and J dropped 7 bases, with 7 bases sitting between them.

In this sample, this clonotype turned up many times. The CDR3 sequence is CASSFFGTATDTQYF. The DNA for the CDR3 is TGTGCCAGCAGCTTTTTCGGGACAGCCACAGATACGCAGTATTTT. The chain employs TRBV5-5 and TRBJ2-3; TRBD1 matches at 7 bases. CDR3 length equals 15 residues. Germline V gene sequence: CDR1 SGHKS, CDR2 YYEKEE (reference sequence). V dropped 2 bases and J dropped 2; count of bases not matched to a gene: 5.